This T cell receptor (beta chain) is drawn from a study of patients and donors after allogeneic stem cell transplantation (TCRdb year 2020). V is cut by 4 bases and J by 6 bases, and the space between the germline ends is 10 bases. The CDR3 runs 12 residues from the cysteine to the phenylalanine. Only the CDR3 region is kept as DNA, spanning 36 bases read in frame from base 1. The germline V gene encodes CDR1 SEHNR and CDR2 FQNEAQ (reference sequence). Library preparation was by RT-PCR. Sequencing used a NextSeq 550. Using fastp at Q25 and MiXCR, TCRdb reprocessed the public reads and kept productive beta chains. Rows are combined by CDR3 protein, so each entry shows the most common genes and DNA. The sample table lists hundreds of thousands of distinct CDR3 sequences, 16% of them with a count of one. The ten largest clones capture around 7.2% of the sample. This clonotype was detected a few times. It has no known antigen specificity. No base qualities exist here, and no much larger clone lies one base off it.

The V gene is TRBV7-9 and the J gene is TRBJ2-7, with the identity of the D gene unclear. This TCR derives from a human donor who was either an allogeneic HSCT recipient or a stem cell or donor lymphocyte infusion donor (not recorded which). It is not recorded whose cells these are; they may come from a transplant donor. What was sequenced was blood, either unsorted or a sorted T cell fraction (not recorded which). The nucleotides are TGTGCCAGCAGCTATAAAATAGGCGAGCAGTACTTC. Protein translation: CASSYKIGEQYF.